This TCR beta chain is from a study of blood T cell repertoires in COVID-19. Across the whole study: Collection of acute and convalescent COVID-19 samples took place in the United States, Italy and Spain. From T cells, B-cell-depleted T cells, or PBMCs came the material, which was cDNA or gDNA.

In germline, CDR1 is SGHNT, CDR2 YENEEA. This CDR3 is built from 13 residues. V shed 2 bases and J shed 6 bases, with 7 bases lying between them. Per the original data handling: Nucleated cell counts were estimated from reference gene primer amplification. Using immunoSEQ multiplex PCR, the repertoire was profiled, and TCRdb retains in-frame clones only, with some absent. Clonal size and the V and J genes are those of that table, whereas D and trimming came from the DNA. This sample yields approximately 84,000 clones, of which about nine tenths are seen a single time; about 1.6% belongs to the top ten.

Specimen: peripheral blood. This sequence originates from a human donor with active COVID-19. The donor label of this sample is uncertain. The chain carries TRBV11-3 and TRBJ2-2; D possibly corresponds to TRBD2 (5 bases). CDR3 nucleotides: TGTGCCAGCAGCTTATGGGAGTCCGGGGAGCTGTTTTTT. Amino acids: CASSLWESGELFF.